The 4 T cell receptor beta chains below were found in one sample sequenced in a study of blood T cell repertoires in COVID-19. Clones were read by immunoSEQ multiplex PCR, and TCRdb kept only the in-frame ones, dropping some. The sample holds around 140,000 clones, more than 70% seen once. The sequenced sample was peripheral blood. Receptors were obtained from a middle-aged man with acute or convalescent COVID-19.

This clone was recorded only once. The chain has TRBV6-5 and TRBJ2-7; D perhaps matches TRBD1 (6 bases). The germline gives CDR1 MNHEY, CDR2 SVGAGI. This CDR3 is built from 13 residues. The V and J ends lost 0 bases and 7 bases respectively, with 10 bases between them. DNA of the CDR3: TGTGCCAGCAGTTACTCGTTTGGGACAGAGCAGTACTTC. Amino acid sequence: CASSYSFGTEQYF.

The chain employs TRBV6-5 and TRBJ2-3; 7 bases align to TRBD2. This CDR3 comprises 14 residues. CDR1 MNHEY and CDR2 SVGAGI come from the germline V gene. With 8 bases clipped from V and 0 bases from J, the junction kept 5 bases outside the gene matches. The CDR3 nucleotides read TGTGCCAGCGAGAGAGCGGGAAGCACAGATACGCAGTATTTT. Protein: CASERAGSTDTQYF.

In its sample, this clone was seen a few times. This chain connects TRBV28 to TRBJ1-5; D is perhaps TRBD1 (5 bases). Germline loops: CDR1 MDHEN, CDR2 SYDVKM. With 0 bases removed from V and 5 bases from J, the gap between germline ends came to 11 bases. The CDR3 is 15 residues long. This chain's CDR3 is CASSLWDQGDQPQHF. The DNA for the CDR3 is TGTGCCAGCAGTTTATGGGATCAGGGTGATCAGCCCCAGCATTTT.

The chain uses TRBV28 and TRBJ1-6, with 10 bases fitting TRBD1. CDR1 MDHEN and CDR2 SYDVKM come from the germline V gene. The CDR3 has 17 amino acids. Trimming took 5 bases from V and 7 from J; bases not matched to a gene: 11. CDR3 protein: CASSGSRDRGWNSPLHF. The CDR3 coding sequence is TGTGCCAGCAGTGGCTCCCGGGACAGGGGTTGGAATTCACCCCTCCACTTT.